One sample yielded the 13 T cell receptor beta chains listed below, sequenced in a study of blood T cell repertoires in COVID-19. The protocol was immunoSEQ multiplex PCR, while the TCRdb copy is restricted to in-frame clones and leaves out a portion. The sample records 40,000 to 45,000 clones, 92% being singletons. Sequenced input: peripheral blood. Every receptor here comes from a man aged 50-60 years with active COVID-19.

The rearrangement links TRBV19 to TRBJ1-1; TRBD1 might be the D (5 bases). CDR3 length equals 13 residues. V dropped 5 bases and J dropped 4 bases, with 11 bases sitting between them. The germline CDR1 and CDR2 sequences are LNHDA and SQIVND (reference sequence). CDR3 loop: CASSRTWGTEAFF. The CDR3 DNA sequence: TGTGCCAGTAGTCGGACATGGGGCACTGAAGCTTTCTTT.

The V gene is TRBV21-1, the J gene TRBJ2-3; the table's D call, TRBD2, was not checked against the DNA. TRBV21-1 constitutes a pseudogene. CDR3 length equals 20 residues. This CDR3 reads CASSKERRGLAGVITDTQYF. The DNA for the CDR3 is TGTGCCAGCAGCAAAGAGAGGAGGGGACTAGCGGGAGTTATCACAGATACGCAGTATTTT.

This chain links TRBV5-1 with TRBJ1-6, with 9 bases that match TRBD1. CDR1 and CDR2 from the germline V gene are SGHRS and YFSETQ. The CDR3 has 15 residues. V trimming: 4 bases; J trimming: 5 bases; junction bases outside the gene matches: 4. The chain's CDR3 is CASSARQGDNSPLHF. The CDR3 DNA follows: TGCGCCAGCAGCGCACGACAGGGGGATAATTCACCCCTCCACTTT.

J is TRBJ2-7 and V is TRBV6-5, with a tentative D call TRBD1 (6 bases). Germline V gene sequence: CDR1 MNHEY, CDR2 SVGAGI. Deletions cut 0 bases from V and 3 bases from J, with 12 bases between. There are 15 residues in the CDR3. The CDR3 sequence: CASSYSQGPNYEQYF. In DNA form, the CDR3 reads TGTGCCAGCAGTTACTCCCAGGGGCCGAACTACGAGCAGTACTTC.

This chain joins TRBV21-1 and TRBJ2-3; the table's D call, TRBD1, has no DNA check behind it. TRBV21-1 is termed a pseudogene. There are 14 residues in the CDR3. The chain's CDR3 is CASSIQGRTDTQYF. The CDR3 DNA sequence: TGTGCCAGCAGCATACAGGGGCGGACAGATACGCAGTATTTT.

This chain links TRBV28 with TRBJ2-7, with 11 bases lining up with TRBD2. The CDR3 length is 14 residues. Per the germline V gene, CDR1 is MDHEN and CDR2 is SYDVKM. V lost 2 bases to trimming and J lost 5 bases; unmatched junction nucleotides: 2. The CDR3 sequence is CASSLASGRHEQYF. DNA of the CDR3: TGTGCCAGCAGTTTAGCTAGCGGGAGGCACGAGCAGTACTTC.

V is TRBV7-6 and J is TRBJ1-3; TRBD1 is a possible D gene (6 bases). The CDR3 is 14 amino acids. The V end was cut by 1 base, the J end by 7 bases, with 11 bases between. Germline V gene lookup returns CDR1 SGHVS and CDR2 FNYEAQ. In DNA, the CDR3 is TGTGCCAGCAGCTTAGACGCCCAGGGGAACACCATATATTTT. Protein product: CASSLDAQGNTIYF. Drawing the rest from reference TRBV7-6 and TRBJ1-3, the complete variable domain is GAGVSQSPRYKVTKRGQDVALRCDPISGHVSLYWYRQALGQGPEFLTYFNYEAQQDKSGLPNDRFSAERPEGSISTLTIQRTEQRDSAMYRCASSLDAQGNTIYFGEGSWLTVV.

The chain links TRBV4-2 to TRBJ2-7, with D possibly being TRBD1 (5 bases). The CDR3 has 14 amino acids. Germline assignment: CDR1 LGHNA and CDR2 YNFKEQ. V dropped 0 bases and J dropped 5 bases, with 11 bases sitting between them. In nucleotides, the CDR3 is TGTGCCAGCAGCCAAGACCTGGGGCAGAACGAGCAGTACTTC. It specifies CASSQDLGQNEQYF.

The CDR3 here is CASSEMAGLAGVENTQYF. The CDR3 region has the DNA TGCGCCAGCAGTGAGATGGCTGGACTAGCGGGAGTGGAGAATACGCAGTATTTT. The chain joins TRBV10-2 to TRBJ2-3, with 13 bases matching TRBD2. The CDR3 covers 18 residues. Trimming took 2 bases from V and 7 from J; bases not matched to a gene: 12. Germline loops: CDR1 WSHSY, CDR2 SAAADI.

J is TRBJ1-1 and V is TRBV3-1 (or the pseudogene TRBV3-2), with 9 bases fitting TRBD1. Germline V gene data show CDR1 as LGHDT and CDR2 as YNNKEL (reference sequence). V lost 3 bases, J lost 4 bases, and 6 bases stayed unmatched. The CDR3 length is 15 residues. The CDR3, as DNA: TGTGCCAGCAGCCACCCGGGACAGGGAAGCACTGAAGCTTTCTTT. This gives the protein CASSHPGQGSTEAFF.

The J gene is TRBJ1-6, the V gene TRBV6-6, with a tentative D call TRBD1 (5 bases). The CDR3 loop spans 12 amino acids. The V gene's germline CDR1 is MNHNY and CDR2 SVGAGI (reference sequence). With 6 bases removed from V and 8 bases from J, the gap between germline ends came to 8 bases. The CDR3 bases are TGTGCCAGCAGGGTAGGGGATTCACCCCTCCACTTT. Translation: CASRVGDSPLHF.

The J gene is TRBJ2-1, the V gene TRBV11-2, with D maybe TRBD2 (6 bases). With 3 bases removed from V and 7 bases from J, the gap between germline ends came to 22 bases. The CDR3 is 17 amino acids. Germline CDR1 and CDR2: SGHAT and FQNNGV. The CDR3 nucleotides are TGTGCCAGCAGCTTTAAAAAGTCGACGGGAGTGACAAATGAGCAGTTCTTC. This gives the protein CASSFKKSTGVTNEQFF.

The rearrangement links TRBV7-2 to TRBJ2-5; 10 nucleotides line up with TRBD2. The junction had 8 bases not matched to a gene; V was cut back by 5 bases and J by 5 bases. CDR1 SGHTA and CDR2 FQGNSA come from the germline V gene. This CDR3 has 15 amino acids. This CDR3 is CASSAPSGRGETQYF. The CDR3 bases are TGTGCCAGCAGCGCTCCTAGCGGGAGAGGGGAGACCCAGTACTTC.